This T cell receptor (beta chain) appears in the sequencing data of a study of T-cell memory formation after mild COVID-19. This CDR3 has 14 amino acids. Trimming took 3 bases from V and 0 from J, leaving 10 bases between them. CDR1 and CDR2 (germline): SGHRS, YFSETQ. This clonotype was counted between two and nine times. TCRdb reprocessed the 5' RACE reads via MiXCR and lists one record per CDR3 protein. The sample lists 40,000 to 55,000 distinct CDR3 sequences, more than 7% occurring once. Sequencing was carried out using PBMCs or a T cell subset sorted from them (not recorded which). This TCR came from a man aged 18 to 29 who had mild COVID-19 (a few samples of this study predate the infection). Cell type and time point are not known. V is TRBV5-1 and J is TRBJ2-7, with D possibly being TRBD1 (5 bases). In DNA, the CDR3 is TGCGCCAGCAGCTCGGACATCTTCTCCTACGAGCAGTACTTC. It codes for CASSSDIFSYEQYF. The complete variable domain, with remaining parts taken from reference TRBV5-1 and TRBJ2-7, reads KAGVTQTPRYLIKTRGQQVTLSCSPISGHRSVSWYQQTPGQGLQFLFEYFSETQRNKGNFPGRFSGRQFSNSRSEMNVSTLELGDSALYLCASSSDIFSYEQYFGPGTRLTVT.